The clone carrying this T cell receptor beta chain was detected only a few times. Its target is not known. It was via CD45RO/CCR7/CD25/CD127/CD95/CD27 that CD4+ naive, central memory, regulatory and stem cell-like memory cells were sorted. The data derive from a study of beta chain features in type 1 diabetes. Notes on the study in general: Across patients, naive, central memory and Treg TCRB repertoires exhibited apparently greater similarity than was observed across healthy donors.

V was cut by 6 bases and J by 5 bases, with 7 bases left in between. This CDR3 is 12 amino acids long. The V gene's germline CDR1 is SGHDN and CDR2 FVKESK. What was sequenced were expressed TCRB transcripts, since all of the isolated RNA had been reverse transcribed. The method was immunoSEQ multiplex PCR; TCRdb's version includes in-frame clones alone and lacks a portion of them. This table has 350,000 or so clones, around a fifth appearing once. Sequenced material: naive CD4+ T cells from blood. This chain links TRBV14 with TRBJ1-4, with D possibly TRBD1 on 5 matching bases. This TCR was sampled from a woman aged 18-29 years in good health. The CDR3 reads CASSHRNEKLFF. The CDR3 bases are TGTGCCAGCAGTCACAGGAATGAAAAACTGTTTTTT.